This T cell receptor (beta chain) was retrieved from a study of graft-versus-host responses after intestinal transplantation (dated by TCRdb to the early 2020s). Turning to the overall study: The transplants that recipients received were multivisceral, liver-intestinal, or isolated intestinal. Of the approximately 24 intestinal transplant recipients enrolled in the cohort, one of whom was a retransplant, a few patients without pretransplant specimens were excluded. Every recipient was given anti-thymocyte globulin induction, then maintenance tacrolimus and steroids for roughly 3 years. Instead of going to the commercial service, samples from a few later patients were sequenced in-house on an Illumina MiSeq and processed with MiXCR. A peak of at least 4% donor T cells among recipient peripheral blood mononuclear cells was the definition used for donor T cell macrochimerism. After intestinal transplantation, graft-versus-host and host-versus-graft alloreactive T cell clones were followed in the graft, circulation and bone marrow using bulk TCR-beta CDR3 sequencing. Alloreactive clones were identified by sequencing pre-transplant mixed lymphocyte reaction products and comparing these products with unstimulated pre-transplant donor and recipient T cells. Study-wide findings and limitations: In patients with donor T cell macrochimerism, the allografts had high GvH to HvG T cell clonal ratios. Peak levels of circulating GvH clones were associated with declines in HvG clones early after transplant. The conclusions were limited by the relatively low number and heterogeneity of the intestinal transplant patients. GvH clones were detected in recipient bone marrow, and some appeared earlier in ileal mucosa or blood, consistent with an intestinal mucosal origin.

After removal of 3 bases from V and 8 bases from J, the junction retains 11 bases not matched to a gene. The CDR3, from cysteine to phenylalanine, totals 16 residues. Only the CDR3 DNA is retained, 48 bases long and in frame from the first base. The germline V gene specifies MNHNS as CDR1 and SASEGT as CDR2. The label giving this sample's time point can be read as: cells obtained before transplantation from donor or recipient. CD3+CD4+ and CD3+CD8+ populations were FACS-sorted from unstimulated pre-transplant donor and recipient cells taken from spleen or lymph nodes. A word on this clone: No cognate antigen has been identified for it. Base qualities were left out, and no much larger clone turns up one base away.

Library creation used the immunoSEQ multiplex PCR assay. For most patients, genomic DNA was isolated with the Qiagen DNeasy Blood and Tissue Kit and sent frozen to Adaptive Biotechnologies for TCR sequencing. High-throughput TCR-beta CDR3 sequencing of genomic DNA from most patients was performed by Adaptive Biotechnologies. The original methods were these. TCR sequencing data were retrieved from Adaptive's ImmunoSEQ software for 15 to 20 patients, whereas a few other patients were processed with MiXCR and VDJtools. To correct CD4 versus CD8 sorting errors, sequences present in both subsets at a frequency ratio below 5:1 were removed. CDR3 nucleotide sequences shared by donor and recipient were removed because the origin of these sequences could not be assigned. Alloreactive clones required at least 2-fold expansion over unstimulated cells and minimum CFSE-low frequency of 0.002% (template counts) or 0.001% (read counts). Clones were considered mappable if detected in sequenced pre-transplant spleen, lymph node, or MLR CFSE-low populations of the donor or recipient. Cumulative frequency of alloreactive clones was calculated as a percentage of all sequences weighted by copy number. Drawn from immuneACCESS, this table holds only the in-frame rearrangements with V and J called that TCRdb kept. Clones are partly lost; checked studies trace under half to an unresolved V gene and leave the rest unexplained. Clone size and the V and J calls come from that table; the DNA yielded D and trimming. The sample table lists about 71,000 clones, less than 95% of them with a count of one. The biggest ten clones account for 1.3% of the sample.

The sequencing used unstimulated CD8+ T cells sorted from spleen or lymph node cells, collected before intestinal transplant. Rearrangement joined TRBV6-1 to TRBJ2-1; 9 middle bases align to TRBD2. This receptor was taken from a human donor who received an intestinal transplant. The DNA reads TGTGCCAGCAGTGACGAGGGGGCGGGGGGGCCCGATGAGCAGTTCTTC. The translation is CASSDEGAGGPDEQFF.